The 31 T cell receptor beta chains reported below all come from one sample, sequenced in a study of cytomegalovirus exposure and HLA in healthy donors. PCR was performed using 60 Vbeta and 13 Jbeta primers. Assay: immunoSEQ multiplex PCR; the TCRdb copy retains only in-frame clones and omits some. The sample has about 190,000 clones; 75% to 85% are singletons. The sample comprised PBMCs. The receptor source for this set is a woman in her twenties or thirties in good health and CMV-seropositive.

The V gene is TRBV28, the J gene TRBJ2-5; tentatively, D is TRBD1 (7 bases). Trimming stripped 6 bases from V and 1 base from J, with 24 bases between. The CDR3 runs 18 residues. Germline V gene lookup returns CDR1 MDHEN and CDR2 SYDVKM. As DNA, the CDR3 is TGTGCCAGCAGCCTTATGCAAGACGGAGGGGGCGGCCAAGAGACCCAGTACTTC. As protein: CASSLMQDGGGGQETQYF.

V is TRBV6-5 and J is TRBJ2-3; TRBD2 aligns across 8 bases. CDR1 and CDR2 (germline): MNHEY, SVGAGI. The junction had 8 bases not matched to a gene; V was cut back by 2 bases and J by 4 bases. The CDR3 is 16 residues long. The CDR3 bases are TGTGCCAGCAGTTACACGGGGGGGTTAGGGCCAGATACGCAGTATTTT. This translates into CASSYTGGLGPDTQYF.

The chain has TRBV11-3 and TRBJ2-7, with D perhaps TRBD2 (5 bases). CDR1 SGHNT and CDR2 YENEEA come from the germline V gene. The CDR3 covers 17 residues. Trimming removed 2 bases at V and 3 bases at J, with 20 bases between. CDR3 bases: TGTGCCAGCAGCTTAATTCTAGCCGCGACCCTCGGCTACGAGCAGTACTTC. This gives the protein CASSLILAATLGYEQYF. The full variable domain, in which reference TRBV11-3 and TRBJ2-7 provide the parts outside the CDR3, is EAGVVQSPRYKIIEKKQPVAFWCNPISGHNTLYWYLQNLGQGPELLIRYENEEAVDDSQLPKDRFSAERLKGVDSTLKIQPAELGDSAVYLCASSLILAATLGYEQYFGPGTRLTVT.

This clone was detected once. V gene TRBV30 combines with J gene TRBJ1-5; TRBD1 matches at 11 bases. Trimming cost V 4 bases and J 7 bases; bases outside gene matches: 3. The CDR3 is 13 amino acids. Germline CDR1 is GTSNPN and CDR2 is SVGIG (reference sequence). The CDR3 spells CAWKGQGGQPQHF. The CDR3 DNA is TGTGCCTGGAAGGGACAGGGGGGCCAGCCCCAGCATTTT.

The rearrangement links TRBV6-5 to TRBJ1-2; TRBD1 aligns across 9 bases. Trimming took 6 bases from V and 8 from J; bases not matched to a gene: 4. Germline loops: CDR1 MNHEY, CDR2 SVGAGI. The CDR3 is 12 amino acids. This chain's CDR3 is CASSSTGGGYTF. CDR3 nucleotide sequence: TGTGCCAGCAGCTCGACAGGGGGAGGCTACACCTTC.

The chain couples TRBV11-1 to TRBJ2-7; D remains ambiguous. The V gene's germline CDR1 is SGHAT and CDR2 FQDESV (reference sequence). Trimming left V 6 bases short and J 3 bases short, with 18 bases between. This CDR3 is 15 amino acids long. In nucleotides, the CDR3 is TGTGCCAGCAGTCCATGGTGGAGTCCTTACTACGAGCAGTACTTC. This translates into CASSPWWSPYYEQYF.

The chain uses TRBV4-3 and TRBJ2-7; a possible D gene is TRBD1 (6 bases). CDR3 length: 14 residues. Trimming shortened V by 1 base and J by 1 base, and 8 bases separated the two germline ends. CDR1 LGHNA and CDR2 YSLEER come from the germline V gene. CDR3 sequence: CASSQARGSYEQYF. The CDR3 nucleotides are TGCGCCAGCAGCCAAGCCAGGGGTTCCTACGAGCAGTACTTC.

The chain joins TRBV18 to TRBJ2-7, with D possibly matching TRBD2 (7 bases). The V and J ends lost 2 bases and 5 bases respectively, with 16 bases between them. Germline loops: CDR1 KGHSH, CDR2 LQKENI. The CDR3 totals 15 residues. This CDR3 is CASSPEVRGGNEQYF. The CDR3, as DNA: TGTGCCAGCTCACCAGAGGTCAGGGGAGGGAACGAGCAGTACTTC.

The V and J genes are TRBV6-4 and TRBJ2-1; D call uncertain. The V end lost 2 bases, the J end lost 5 bases, and 7 bases lay between the germline ends. The CDR3 spans 13 residues. CDR1 and CDR2 from the germline V gene are MRHNA and SNTAGT. CDR3 region: CASSDEANNEQFF. The DNA for the CDR3 is TGTGCCAGCAGTGACGAGGCCAACAATGAGCAGTTCTTC.

The gene calls are TRBV10-3 and TRBJ1-3, with TRBD1 matching 11 bases. V gave up 11 bases and J gave up 3 bases; unmatched junction bases: 12. In germline, CDR1 is ENHRY, CDR2 SYGVKD. The CDR3 has 16 residues. The CDR3 protein is CASRPRTGGVGNTIYF. In DNA form, the CDR3 reads TGTGCCTCCCGCCCCAGGACAGGGGGCGTTGGAAACACCATATATTTT.

DNA of the CDR3: TGTGCCAGCAGTTACTCACCGCGGCAGGGGGCAACTGGCTACACCTTC. Its protein is CASSYSPRQGATGYTF. This sequence joins TRBV6-6 and TRBJ1-2; 8 positions match TRBD1. In germline, CDR1 is MNHNY, CDR2 SVGAGI (reference sequence). The CDR3 has 16 residues. V was clipped by 0 bases and J by 7 bases; unmatched bases: 10.

This chain connects TRBV10-1 to TRBJ2-3, with TRBD2 as a possible D gene (5 bases). Per the germline V gene, CDR1 is WNHNN and CDR2 is SYGVQD (reference sequence). This CDR3 region has 14 residues. The V gene lost 0 bases and the J gene lost 7 bases, with 11 bases spanning the gap. CDR3 bases: TGCGCCAGCAGTGAGTCAGCTCTCGGGAATACGCAGTATTTT. Translated: CASSESALGNTQYF.

The genes are TRBV11-3 and TRBJ2-5, with a possible D match to TRBD1 (5 bases). This CDR3 region has 13 residues. Germline-derived CDR1 and CDR2 are SGHNT and YENEEA. The V end lost 5 bases, the J end lost 3 bases, and 10 bases lay between the germline ends. CDR3 region: CASSLRAEETQYF. Written as DNA, the CDR3 is TGTGCCAGCAGCCTCAGGGCAGAAGAGACCCAGTACTTC.

This clone showed up just a few times. The chain carries TRBV6-5 and TRBJ2-2; the D gene is possibly TRBD1 (6 bases). V was cut by 5 bases and J by 7 bases, with 14 bases left in between. This CDR3 has 14 amino acids. Germline-derived CDR1 and CDR2 are MNHEY and SVGAGI. The CDR3 DNA reads TGTGCCAGCAGTCGTACAGGGTTGGACGGGGAGCTGTTTTTT. Translation gives CASSRTGLDGELFF.

This chain links TRBV18 with TRBJ1-6, with no clear D. The germline CDR1 and CDR2 sequences are KGHSH and LQKENI. The CDR3 spans 13 residues. Trimming shortened V by 6 bases and J by 5 bases, and 8 bases separated the two germline ends. The CDR3 DNA sequence: TGTGCCAGCTCGGCCAAAGATAATTCACCCCTCCACTTT. Amino acid sequence: CASSAKDNSPLHF.

The chain combines TRBV6-5 with TRBJ2-2; 7 bases are shared with TRBD1. The trim removed 0 bases at V and 7 bases at J, leaving 8 bases unmatched. In germline, CDR1 is MNHEY, CDR2 SVGAGI. The CDR3 spans 16 residues. This CDR3 reads CASSYSYRGTVGELFF. As DNA, the CDR3 is TGTGCCAGCAGTTACTCGTACAGGGGAACGGTCGGGGAGCTGTTTTTT.

This clone was seen more than once but under ten times. The chain joins TRBV5-5 to TRBJ1-1, with unresolved D. The CDR3 loop spans 12 amino acids. V lost 2 bases and J lost 6, with 8 bases in between. Germline CDR1 SGHKS, CDR2 YYEKEE (reference sequence). The CDR3 region is CASSFLTPEAFF. DNA for the CDR3: TGTGCCAGCAGCTTCCTGACTCCTGAAGCTTTCTTT. Drawing the rest from reference TRBV5-5 and TRBJ1-1, the complete variable domain is DAGVTQSPTHLIKTRGQQVTLRCSPISGHKSVSWYQQVLGQGPQFIFQYYEKEERGRGNFPDRFSARQFPNYSSELNVNALLLGDSALYLCASSFLTPEAFFGQGTRLTVV.

This clone was seen a handful of times. V is TRBV7-3 and J is TRBJ1-3; a possible D gene is TRBD1 (6 bases). V was pared by 0 bases and J by 4 bases, with 13 bases between. Germline V lookup: CDR1 SGHTA, CDR2 FQGTGA. This CDR3 is built from 16 residues. The CDR3 is CASSLTPAGVGNTIYF. For the CDR3, the DNA is TGTGCCAGCAGCTTAACCCCGGCAGGGGTAGGAAACACCATATATTTT.

V gene TRBV15 combines with J gene TRBJ1-5, with D possibly matching TRBD1 (6 bases). Trimming took 0 bases from V and 5 from J, leaving 14 bases between them. This CDR3 is 16 amino acids long. The germline V gene encodes CDR1 LNHNV and CDR2 YYDKDF (reference sequence). The CDR3 sequence is CATSRDLRGPYQPQHF. In DNA form, the CDR3 reads TGTGCCACCAGCAGAGATCTCAGGGGACCTTATCAGCCCCAGCATTTT.

CDR3 region: CASKRLAGKTGELFF. The CDR3 DNA reads as TGTGCCAGCAAAAGACTAGCGGGGAAAACCGGGGAGCTGTTTTTT. This chain connects TRBV6-5 to TRBJ2-2, with 11 bases identical to TRBD2. CDR1 and CDR2 (germline): MNHEY, SVGAGI. V was pared by 7 bases and J by 5 bases, with 6 bases of the junction left unmatched. This CDR3 contains 15 residues.

The chain uses TRBV5-4 and TRBJ2-3, with D unresolved. The CDR3 length is 13 residues. Trimming removed 2 bases from V and 2 bases from J, with 6 bases in between. In germline, CDR1 is SGHNT, CDR2 YYREEE (reference sequence). The chain's CDR3 is CASSFEPTDTQYF. The CDR3 DNA is TGTGCCAGCAGCTTCGAGCCCACAGATACGCAGTATTTT.

The V and J genes are TRBV27 and TRBJ2-7, with TRBD1 identical over 9 bases. With V trimmed by 2 bases and J by 2 bases, 4 bases remained unmatched. The CDR3 has 15 residues. The V gene's germline CDR1 is MNHEY and CDR2 SMNVEV (reference sequence). The CDR3 sequence: CASSLITGGTYEQYF. The CDR3 coding sequence is TGTGCCAGCAGTTTAATTACAGGGGGCACCTACGAGCAGTACTTC.

This clone has just a few counts. V and J are TRBV6-1 and TRBJ1-1; tentatively, D is TRBD1 (6 bases). Trimming stripped 2 bases from V and 4 bases from J, with 20 bases between. From germline, CDR1 is MNHNS and CDR2 SASEGT. CDR3 length equals 17 residues. The CDR3 coding sequence is TGTGCCAGCAGTGAAATCCCCGATGAGGGAGGGGGCACTGAAGCTTTCTTT. Residues: CASSEIPDEGGGTEAFF.

The J gene is TRBJ2-3, the V gene TRBV7-9; TRBD2 might be the D (6 bases). The CDR3 covers 15 residues. V dropped 3 bases and J dropped 2 bases, with 12 bases sitting between them. Germline values: CDR1 SEHNR, CDR2 FQNEAQ (reference sequence). The CDR3 sequence is CASSFTGLNTDTQYF. The CDR3 DNA follows: TGTGCCAGCAGCTTCACGGGACTCAACACAGATACGCAGTATTTT.

This clone was seen once. The genes are TRBV10-3 and TRBJ2-2; D is unresolved. Germline assignment: CDR1 ENHRY and CDR2 SYGVKD. The germline V and J ends were trimmed by 2 bases and 5 bases, with 6 bases remaining between them. The CDR3 has 13 residues. CDR3 residues: CAISELGTGELFF. The DNA for the CDR3 is TGTGCCATCAGTGAGCTCGGGACCGGGGAGCTGTTTTTT.

The V gene is TRBV30, the J gene TRBJ2-5; TRBD1 matches 8 bases. Trimming took 0 bases from V and 1 from J; bases not matched to a gene: 7. The CDR3 runs to 16 residues. CDR1 is GTSNPN and CDR2 is SVGIG in the germline V gene (reference sequence). This CDR3 is CAWSVWQGAGQETQYF. The CDR3 coding sequence is TGTGCCTGGAGTGTATGGCAGGGGGCAGGCCAAGAGACCCAGTACTTC.

V and J are TRBV6-5 and TRBJ2-5, with a tentative D call TRBD1 (6 bases). Germline assignment: CDR1 MNHEY and CDR2 SVGAGI. The CDR3 is 14 amino acids. V was shortened by 2 bases and J by 2 bases, with 9 bases between the two germline ends. CDR3 region: CASSYDRIQETQYF. In DNA, the CDR3 is TGTGCCAGCAGTTACGACAGGATACAAGAGACCCAGTACTTC.

This clone has a handful of counts. The gene calls are TRBV28 and TRBJ1-1; tentative D call: TRBD1 (5 bases). The V gene lost 3 bases and the J gene lost 5 bases, with 19 bases spanning the gap. The CDR3 covers 16 residues. The germline V gene encodes CDR1 MDHEN and CDR2 SYDVKM. The CDR3 DNA reads as TGTGCCAGCAGTTTTCGGTGGGAGGGGCGGAGTACTGAAGCTTTCTTT. It specifies CASSFRWEGRSTEAFF.

The chain has TRBV9 and TRBJ2-2; 7 bases are shared with TRBD2. Losses at the gene ends were 0 bases for V and 3 bases for J; bases not matched to a gene: 2. Germline CDR1 reads SGDLS; CDR2 reads YYNGEE. The CDR3 runs to 15 residues. The CDR3 nucleotides are TGTGCCAGCAGCGTAGGACTAGCTGACACCGGGGAGCTGTTTTTT. Translating it yields CASSVGLADTGELFF.

The chain joins TRBV19 to TRBJ2-7, with 10 bases aligning to TRBD1. CDR3 length equals 14 residues. V gave up 1 base and J gave up 4 bases; unmatched junction bases: 1. Germline CDR1 and CDR2: LNHDA and SQIVND (reference sequence). The CDR3 protein is CASSIGTGGYEQYF. CDR3 nucleotide sequence: TGTGCCAGTAGTATAGGGACAGGGGGTTACGAGCAGTACTTC.

This clone was recorded a few times. V usage is TRBV6-5 and J usage is TRBJ2-7; 7 bases map to TRBD1. Germline trimming cut 5 bases from V and 2 bases from J; bases unmatched to any gene: 6. The CDR3 extends over 14 amino acids. Germline-derived CDR1 and CDR2 are MNHEY and SVGAGI. CDR3 region: CASSRDSLAYEQYF. The CDR3 DNA sequence: TGTGCCAGCAGTCGGGACAGTCTCGCCTACGAGCAGTACTTC.